The 11 T cell receptor beta chains reported below all come from one sample, sequenced in a study of T cell repertoires in cytomegalovirus infection. A single record per CDR3 protein comes from TCRdb applying MiXCR to the reads. The repertoire consists of roughly 760,000 distinct CDR3 sequences, with about 40% occurring once and the leading ten covering roughly 2.8%. Material for sequencing was PBMCs. The receptors were gathered from a human donor in good health (CMV status not recorded). Some clones in this sample may be carry-over from other donors' samples.

This clonotype has a handful of counts. DNA of the CDR3: TGTGCCAGCACGAATGAGCAGTTCTTC. Its translation: CASTNEQFF. The chain is built from TRBV2 and TRBJ2-1; D is unresolved. Trimming stripped 7 bases from V and 7 bases from J, with 2 bases between. This CDR3 contains 9 residues. CDR1 and CDR2 (germline): SNHLY, FYNNEI.

The chain has TRBV27 and TRBJ2-5, with 9 positions matching TRBD2. The CDR3 runs 17 residues. V lost 3 bases, J lost 1 base, and 9 bases stayed unmatched. Germline V CDR1 and CDR2: MNHEY, SMNVEV (reference sequence). CDR3 sequence: CASSFRRGGGGQETQYF. Here the CDR3 DNA reads TGTGCCAGCAGTTTCCGGCGGGGGGGTGGGGGCCAAGAGACCCAGTACTTC.

The chain has TRBV19 and TRBJ1-5; no reliable D call. Germline V gene lookup returns CDR1 LNHDA and CDR2 SQIVND (reference sequence). There are 14 residues in the CDR3. V was pared by 10 bases and J by 5 bases, with 18 bases between. CDR3 DNA: TGTGCCACCAGACCCGAGGGTATTGATCAGCCCCAGCATTTT. Its protein product is CATRPEGIDQPQHF.

The rearrangement links TRBV27 to TRBJ1-1; TRBD1 aligns across 7 bases. Germline-derived CDR1 and CDR2 are MNHEY and SMNVEV (reference sequence). The CDR3 is 15 amino acids. The trim removed 3 bases at V and 0 bases at J, leaving 4 bases unmatched. This chain's CDR3 is CASSLDRRLNTEAFF. The CDR3 DNA sequence: TGTGCCAGCAGTTTGGACAGGCGCTTGAACACTGAAGCTTTCTTT.

V and J are TRBV12-3 or TRBV12-4 and TRBJ1-5; weak D call: TRBD1 (5 bases). This CDR3 spans 14 amino acids. CDR3 nucleotides: TGTGTGACGGGGGGGAGCTTGGGCAATCAGCCCCAGCATTTT. Translating it yields CVTGGSLGNQPQHF.

This clonotype was detected a few times. V usage is TRBV7-2 and J usage is TRBJ2-2; 8 nucleotides line up with TRBD1. CDR3 length: 16 amino acids. With 5 bases clipped from V and 5 bases from J, the junction kept 10 bases outside the gene matches. Germline CDR1 is SGHTA and CDR2 is FQGNSA. The CDR3 DNA reads as TGTGCCAGCAGCCCCAGGCAGGGGGCGAGGACCGGGGAGCTGTTTTTT. It codes for CASSPRQGARTGELFF.

This sequence joins TRBV28 and TRBJ2-7; 8 nucleotides line up with TRBD1. Trimming cost V 4 bases and J 0 bases; bases outside gene matches: 2. Germline-derived CDR1 and CDR2 are MDHEN and SYDVKM. CDR3 length: 14 amino acids. The CDR3 here is CASSSGQVSYEQYF. CDR3 in DNA: TGTGCCAGCAGTTCGGGACAGGTCTCCTACGAGCAGTACTTC.

In DNA form, the CDR3 reads TGTGCCAGTAGTAAAGGGTTTGGGACCACAACGTCCAGGGAGCTGTTTTTT. This gives the protein CASSKGFGTTTSRELFF. This chain uses TRBV19 with TRBJ2-2; D assignment may be TRBD1 or TRBD2 (5 bases each). CDR3 size: 17 residues. The germline V and J ends were trimmed by 4 bases and 9 bases, with 24 bases remaining between them. Germline V gene lookup returns CDR1 LNHDA and CDR2 SQIVND (reference sequence).

There are a few counts of this clonotype. The chain links TRBV7-2 to TRBJ2-3; D unresolved. This CDR3 region has 16 residues. Trimming pared 0 bases from V and 2 bases from J, leaving 12 bases between. Germline V gene data show CDR1 as SGHTA and CDR2 as FQGNSA. The DNA for the CDR3 is TGTGCCAGCAGCTTAGCGCTCTGGTATTCCACAGATACGCAGTATTTT. Its translation: CASSLALWYSTDTQYF.

This chain links TRBV4-2 with TRBJ2-3, with a tentative D call TRBD1 (6 bases). V was clipped by 0 bases and J by 2 bases, with 12 bases between them. CDR1 and CDR2 (germline): LGHNA, YNFKEQ. The CDR3 loop spans 16 amino acids. Here the CDR3 reads CASSQEARGTTDTQYF. Written as DNA, the CDR3 is TGTGCCAGCAGCCAAGAGGCCAGGGGTACCACAGATACGCAGTATTTT.

This chain connects TRBV25-1 to TRBJ2-7; no definite D call. V dropped 3 bases and J dropped 3 bases, with 15 bases sitting between them. Germline V gene lookup returns CDR1 MGHDK and CDR2 SYGVNS. The CDR3 loop spans 15 amino acids. The CDR3 DNA sequence: TGTGCCAGCAGTGATCATTCGGGCCTCGGCTACGAGCAGTACTTC. Encoded protein: CASSDHSGLGYEQYF.